The 11 T cell receptor beta chains below all came from one sample that was sequenced in a study of OX40 agonist ivuxolimab in advanced cancers. Measured with immunoSEQ multiplex PCR; TCRdb has only the in-frame clones, and not every one. The sample lists around 29,000 clones; about four fifths were seen once. This specimen was CD4+ or CD8+ T cells sorted from blood, taken in a trial of the OX40 agonist ivuxolimab. The receptors were gathered from an adult with an advanced solid tumor such as melanoma, head and neck, liver or kidney cancer.

The rearrangement joins TRBV7-9 to TRBJ2-2; 10 bases map to TRBD2. The CDR3 has 18 amino acids. Trimming removed 5 bases from V and 5 bases from J; junction bases left unmatched: 14. Germline V gene lookup returns CDR1 SEHNR and CDR2 FQNEAQ (reference sequence). The CDR3 region is CASSPGALAGVGTGELFF. In nucleotides, the CDR3 is TGTGCCAGCAGCCCAGGGGCCCTAGCGGGAGTCGGTACCGGGGAGCTGTTTTTT.

V and J are TRBV7-9 and TRBJ2-1; TRBD2 aligns across 8 bases. Germline values: CDR1 SEHNR, CDR2 FQNEAQ (reference sequence). This CDR3 contains 16 residues. With V trimmed by 5 bases and J by 8 bases, 14 bases remained unmatched. The CDR3 DNA reads TGTGCCAGCAGCGCGCCGGGACTAGTGAATCTCGATGAGCAGTTCTTC. Amino acids: CASSAPGLVNLDEQFF.

This chain connects TRBV4-1 to TRBJ2-2, with D unclear. The V end lost 8 bases, the J end lost 4 bases, and 20 bases lay between the germline ends. Germline V gene sequence: CDR1 MGHRA, CDR2 YSYEKL. The CDR3 contains 16 residues. The CDR3 sequence: CASRPVTETFTGELFF. The CDR3 DNA follows: TGCGCCAGCCGACCTGTCACAGAGACCTTCACCGGGGAGCTGTTTTTT.

The V gene is TRBV21-1, the J gene TRBJ1-1. TRBV21-1 is labeled a pseudogene. The length of the CDR3 is 15 residues. This chain's CDR3 is CASSIWGRMNTEAFF. The CDR3 coding sequence is TGTGCCAGCAGCATCTGGGGGAGGATGAACACTGAAGCTTTCTTT.

This chain uses TRBV4-1 with TRBJ1-4; D gene ambiguous. Per the germline V gene, CDR1 is MGHRA and CDR2 is YSYEKL. The CDR3 totals 17 residues. Trimming left V 0 bases short and J 7 bases short, with 18 bases between. CDR3 in DNA: TGCGCCAGCAGCCAAGACTCCGTCTGGGGAGGAGGTGAAAAACTGTTTTTT. Encoded protein: CASSQDSVWGGGEKLFF.

The CDR3 spells CASSYSRWGEQYF. The CDR3 coding sequence is TGTGCCAGCAGTTACTCTCGCTGGGGCGAGCAGTACTTC. This chain joins TRBV6-5 and TRBJ2-7, with D unclear. V was clipped by 0 bases and J by 6 bases, with 9 bases between them. Germline loops: CDR1 MNHEY, CDR2 SVGAGI. This CDR3 is built from 13 residues.

The chain employs TRBV30 and TRBJ2-5, with D maybe TRBD1 (6 bases). V was shortened by 0 bases and J by 1 base, with 9 bases between the two germline ends. Germline V gives CDR1 GTSNPN, CDR2 SVGIG (reference sequence). The CDR3 runs to 14 residues. Here the CDR3 DNA reads TGTGCCTGGAGTGTGACAGGATTCCAAGAGACCCAGTACTTC. Encoded protein: CAWSVTGFQETQYF.

The V call is TRBV9, the J call TRBJ2-3; TRBD1 aligns across 7 bases. From germline, CDR1 is SGDLS and CDR2 YYNGEE. There are 15 residues in the CDR3. V shed 1 base and J 0 bases; nucleotides not matched to a gene: 2. The CDR3 loop is CASSVTGVSTDTQYF. CDR3 nucleotides: TGTGCCAGCAGCGTAACAGGGGTGAGCACAGATACGCAGTATTTT. The full variable domain, completed using reference TRBV9 and TRBJ2-3, is DSGVTQTPKHLITATGQRVTLRCSPRSGDLSVYWYQQSLDQGLQFLIQYYNGEERAKGNILERFSAQQFPDLHSELNLSSLELGDSALYFCASSVTGVSTDTQYFGPGTRLTVL.

V gene TRBV19 combines with J gene TRBJ2-1; TRBD2 agrees at 10 bases. The CDR3 has 15 amino acids. In germline, CDR1 is LNHDA, CDR2 SQIVND (reference sequence). V was pared by 5 bases and J by 7 bases, with 8 bases of the junction left unmatched. The CDR3 region is CASSLIAGGLNEQFF. The CDR3 DNA sequence: TGTGCCAGTAGTCTAATAGCGGGGGGCTTGAATGAGCAGTTCTTC.

This clone showed up just a few times. The rearrangement uses TRBV11-2 and TRBJ2-5; tentatively, D is TRBD1 (5 bases). The CDR3 is 14 amino acids. CDR1 and CDR2 from the germline V gene are SGHAT and FQNNGV. V was shortened by 5 bases and J by 2 bases, with 12 bases between the two germline ends. CDR3 nucleotide sequence: TGTGCCAGCAGCCCCAGTCCAGGGCAAGAGACCCAGTACTTC. Protein product: CASSPSPGQETQYF. Together with reference TRBV11-2 and TRBJ2-5, the CDR3 gives the full variable domain: EAGVAQSPRYKIIEKRQSVAFWCNPISGHATLYWYQQILGQGPKLLIQFQNNGVVDDSQLPKDRFSAERLKGVDSTLKIQPAKLEDSAVYLCASSPSPGQETQYFGPGTRLLVL.

The count of this clone is one. This chain joins TRBV6-5 and TRBJ1-2, with D tentatively TRBD1 (5 bases). CDR3 length: 15 residues. The germline CDR1 and CDR2 sequences are MNHEY and SVGAGI. V was trimmed by 0 bases and J by 3 bases, leaving 11 bases between them. CDR3 amino acids: CASSYSLDNDYGYTF. In nucleotides, the CDR3 is TGTGCCAGCAGTTACTCCCTGGACAACGACTATGGCTACACCTTC.